This T cell receptor (beta chain) was identified during a study of shared clonotypes between healthy human individuals. Sequencing was performed with immunoSEQ multiplex PCR; in TCRdb, only in-frame clones are kept and a portion is missing. Here the sample spans roughly 1.5 million clones, nearly 99% being singletons. This clone was counted a few times. This specimen includes other DNA sequences encoding the same CDR3. Germline V gene lookup returns CDR1 SGHTA and CDR2 FQGNSA. With 3 bases removed from V and 0 bases from J, the gap between germline ends came to 3 bases. This CDR3 is 14 amino acids long.

The sequenced sample was naive CD4+ T cells sorted from blood. Sample subset: CD45RA+ positively selected. The TCR comes from a man aged 25-45 years in good health. The chain combines TRBV7-2 with TRBJ2-6; no definite D call. CDR3 residues: CASSFSSGANVLTF. The CDR3 DNA reads as TGTGCCAGCAGCTTCAGCTCTGGGGCCAACGTCCTGACTTTC.